Here is one T cell receptor beta chain with its context. Its antigen is not known. This entry is derived from a study of CD8 T cells in ankylosing spondylitis. Study-wide results and limits: A TCR beta motif made of eight highly homologous variants seemed typical of ankylosing spondylitis blood. Reportedly, significant enrichment of disease-linked clones occurred in matched ankylosing spondylitis synovial fluid.

The CDR3 is made up of 18 amino acids. From germline, CDR1 is DFQATT and CDR2 SNEGSKA (reference sequence). Losses at the gene ends were 0 bases for V and 0 bases for J; bases not matched to a gene: 6. TCRdb re-called the 5' RACE reads through MiXCR, storing one row per CDR3 protein. The data hold fewer than 500,000 distinct CDR3 sequences, with more than 25% observed a single time. The TCR was taken from a male donor with ankylosing spondylitis. Specimen: blood, either unsorted or a sorted T cell fraction (not recorded which). The rearrangement uses TRBV20-1 and TRBJ2-2, with 11 bases fitting TRBD2. The CDR3 bases are TGCAGTGCTAGAGATGTGGCTAGCGGGAGGCCGAACACCGGGGAGCTGTTTTTT. Residues: CSARDVASGRPNTGELFF.